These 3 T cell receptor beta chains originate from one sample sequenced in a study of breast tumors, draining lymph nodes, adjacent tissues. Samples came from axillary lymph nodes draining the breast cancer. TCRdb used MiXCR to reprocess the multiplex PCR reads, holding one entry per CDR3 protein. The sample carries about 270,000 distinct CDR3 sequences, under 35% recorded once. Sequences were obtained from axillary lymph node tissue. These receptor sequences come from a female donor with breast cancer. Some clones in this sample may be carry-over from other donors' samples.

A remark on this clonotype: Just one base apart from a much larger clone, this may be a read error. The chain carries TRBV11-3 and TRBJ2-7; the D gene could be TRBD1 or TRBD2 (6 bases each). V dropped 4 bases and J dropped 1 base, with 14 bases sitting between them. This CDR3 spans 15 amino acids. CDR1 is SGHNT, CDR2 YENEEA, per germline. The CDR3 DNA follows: TGTGCCAGCAGCTATAGGGGGGAGGCTTCCTACGAGCAGTACTTC. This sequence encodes CASSYRGEASYEQYF.

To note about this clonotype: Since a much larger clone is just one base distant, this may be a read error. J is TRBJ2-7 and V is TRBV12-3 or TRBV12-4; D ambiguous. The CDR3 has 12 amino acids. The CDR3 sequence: CASSLTPIERYF. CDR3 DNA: TGTGCCAGCAGTTTAACTCCCATCGAGCGGTACTTC.

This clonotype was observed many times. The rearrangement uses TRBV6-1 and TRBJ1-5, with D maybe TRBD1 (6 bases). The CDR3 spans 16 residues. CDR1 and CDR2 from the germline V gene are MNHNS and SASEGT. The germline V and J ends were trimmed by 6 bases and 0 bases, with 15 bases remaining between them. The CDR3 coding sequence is TGTGCCAGCAGCGATGACAGGACGTATAGCAATCAGCCCCAGCATTTT. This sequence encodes CASSDDRTYSNQPQHF.